Presented here are 25 T cell receptor beta chains from one specimen sequenced in a study of blood T cells in healthy people across ages. Together with a sample-barcoded 5' primer, a J-beta primer mix was included in a second PCR lasting roughly 6 to 12 cycles. MiXCR, applied by TCRdb to the 5' RACE reads, yields one record per CDR3 protein. In the table there are 650,000 to 1,000,000 distinct CDR3 sequences, roughly 35% of which are singletons. Specimen: blood. Receptors were obtained from a man between 18 and 35 years old in good health.

To note about this clonotype: A junction end diverges from the germline sequence, so it may reflect a read error. V gene TRBV12-3 or TRBV12-4 combines with J gene TRBJ2-3, with TRBD2 matching over 10 bases. The CDR3 contains 16 residues. The CDR3 coding sequence is TGTGCCAGCAGTTTATCAGCGGGGGGGAACACAGATATGCAGTATTTT. Protein sequence: CASSLSAGGNTDMQYF.

This clonotype is a singleton in its sample. The chain carries TRBV12-3 or TRBV12-4 and TRBJ2-5; TRBD2 matches at 7 bases. Trimming cost V 1 base and J 11 bases; bases outside gene matches: 16. This CDR3 region has 16 residues. The chain's CDR3 is CASSLGGGTEDNEQYF. The CDR3 DNA reads TGTGCCAGCAGTTTAGGGGGGGGGACTGAAGACAATGAGCAGTACTTC.

This clonotype was counted a few times. The rearrangement links TRBV7-2 to TRBJ1-1; a possible D gene is TRBD1 (5 bases). This CDR3 region has 15 residues. Germline CDR1 SGHTA, CDR2 FQGNSA. V was clipped by 5 bases and J by 5 bases, with 18 bases between them. The CDR3 sequence: CASSPIGRERTEAFF. The CDR3 DNA sequence: TGTGCCAGCAGCCCCATAGGCAGGGAGAGAACTGAAGCTTTCTTT.

The chain joins TRBV6-2 or TRBV6-3 to TRBJ1-2, with 7 positions matching TRBD1. The CDR3 has 14 amino acids. With 6 bases clipped from V and 6 bases from J, the junction kept 10 bases outside the gene matches. The V gene's germline CDR1 is MNHEY and CDR2 SVGEGT. The CDR3 DNA reads as TGTGCCAGCAGACCCACACAGGGGCAAAATGGCTACACCTTC. Its protein is CASRPTQGQNGYTF.

CDR3 sequence (DNA): TGTGCCAGCTCGGTCGGCAAGAATCAGCCCCAGCATTTT. This encodes CASSVGKNQPQHF. V usage is TRBV6-6 and J usage is TRBJ1-5, with D unresolved. V was clipped by 8 bases and J by 4 bases, with 12 bases between them. This CDR3 is 13 amino acids long. Germline lookup yields CDR1 MNHNY and CDR2 SVGAGI (reference sequence).

This clonotype was picked up many times. The chain employs TRBV4-3 and TRBJ2-1; D possibly matches TRBD1 or TRBD2 (5 bases each). The germline V and J ends were trimmed by 4 bases and 5 bases, with 18 bases remaining between them. The CDR3 has 16 residues. CDR1 is LGHNA and CDR2 is YSLEER in the germline V gene. CDR3 sequence (DNA): TGCGCCAGCAGCCGCGGACTGGGACGGGGAAACAATGAGCAGTTCTTC. It encodes CASSRGLGRGNNEQFF.

The rearrangement uses TRBV6-1 and TRBJ2-1; 13 bases align to TRBD2. The last part of the DNA fits TRBJ2-7 better; the J call may be wrong. Germline CDR1 MNHNS, CDR2 SASEGT. The length of the CDR3 is 18 residues. Here the CDR3 DNA reads TGTGCCAGCAGCAGTCCCCGGACTAGCGGGGGCTCCTACAATGAGCAGTACTTC. Its protein is CASSSPRTSGGSYNEQYF.

The chain carries TRBV25-1 and TRBJ1-6; 9 nucleotides match TRBD1. Trimming took 2 bases from V and 7 from J; bases not matched to a gene: 3. CDR3 length equals 15 residues. Germline loops: CDR1 MGHDK, CDR2 SYGVNS. In nucleotides, the CDR3 is TGTGCCAGCAGTGAACCCGGGACAGGGAATTCACCCCTCCACTTT. Translated, it gives CASSEPGTGNSPLHF.

This clonotype showed up just a few times. This chain links TRBV7-2 with TRBJ2-7, with 9 bases matching TRBD2. V was clipped by 4 bases and J by 2 bases; unmatched bases: 3. The CDR3 covers 14 residues. Germline V CDR1 and CDR2: SGHTA, FQGNSA. Written as DNA, the CDR3 is TGTGCCAGCAGCTCTAGCGGGGCCCCCTACGAGCAGTACTTC. Translation gives CASSSSGAPYEQYF.

This clonotype showed up just a few times. V usage is TRBV5-1 and J usage is TRBJ1-2; weak D call: TRBD1 (5 bases). CDR1 is SGHRS and CDR2 is YFSETQ in the germline V gene. V was cut by 0 bases and J by 4 bases, with 16 bases left in between. CDR3 length equals 16 residues. The CDR3 DNA is TGCGCCAGCAGCTTGGCCGCGAGGGGTCGGAGCTATGGCTACACCTTC. Residues: CASSLAARGRSYGYTF.

V usage is TRBV28 and J usage is TRBJ1-4; 7 bases align to TRBD1. This CDR3 has 16 residues. V lost 3 bases to trimming and J lost 6 bases; unmatched junction nucleotides: 10. Germline CDR1 is MDHEN and CDR2 is SYDVKM. CDR3 amino acids: CASSFLSGTEHEKLFF. Here the CDR3 DNA reads TGTGCCAGCAGTTTCTTAAGCGGGACAGAGCATGAAAAACTGTTTTTT.

This clonotype was observed once. This sequence joins TRBV6-5 and TRBJ2-7; D unresolved. Germline CDR1 reads MNHEY; CDR2 reads SVGAGI. The CDR3 contains 14 residues. Trimming shortened V by 2 bases and J by 0 bases, and 8 bases separated the two germline ends. The DNA of the CDR3 is TGTGCCAGCAGTTACACAGACGACTCCTACGAGCAGTACTTC. It codes for CASSYTDDSYEQYF.

The V gene is TRBV18, the J gene TRBJ2-1; D unresolved. The ends were cut back, 2 bases at V and 13 bases at J, with 15 bases in the middle. The germline gives CDR1 KGHSH, CDR2 LQKENI. The CDR3 covers 13 residues. The CDR3 DNA reads TGTGCCAGCTCACCAAGCTCTCCAGGACGACAGTTCTTC. Protein sequence: CASSPSSPGRQFF.

The chain recombines TRBV10-3 with TRBJ1-2, with TRBD1 identical over 8 bases. The CDR3 totals 17 residues. J was trimmed by 4 bases and V by 0 bases; bases with no gene match: 10. From germline, CDR1 is ENHRY and CDR2 SYGVKD. The CDR3 spells CAISESAGGLWGYGYTF. Written as DNA, the CDR3 is TGTGCCATCAGTGAGTCGGCAGGGGGCTTGTGGGGCTATGGCTACACCTTC.

The rearrangement uses TRBV9 and TRBJ1-2; D call uncertain. This CDR3 has 16 residues. CDR1 and CDR2 (germline): SGDLS, YYNGEE. Between the trimmed V and J ends, which lost 4 bases and 6 bases, there was a span of 22 bases. CDR3 DNA: TGTGCCAGCAGCCCCCGCCGCGCTGGAATTACCGATGGCTACACCTTC. Its translation is CASSPRRAGITDGYTF.

The chain uses TRBV6-2 or TRBV6-3 and TRBJ2-3; no reliable D call. V was pared by 6 bases and J by 6 bases, with 13 bases between. The V gene's germline CDR1 is MNHEY and CDR2 SVGEGT. CDR3 length: 13 amino acids. CDR3: CASSPASMDTQYF. The CDR3 nucleotides read TGTGCCAGCAGCCCCGCCTCGATGGATACGCAGTATTTT.

The chain employs TRBV20-1 and TRBJ1-5, with D maybe TRBD1 (5 bases). The CDR3 loop spans 20 amino acids. Germline loops: CDR1 DFQATT, CDR2 SNEGSKA (reference sequence). Trimming shortened V by 0 bases and J by 3 bases, and 27 bases separated the two germline ends. In DNA, the CDR3 is TGCAGTGCTAGAGATTCAGGGCCCTCTGGAGGGGCCGGAATCAATCAGCCCCAGCATTTT. Its translation: CSARDSGPSGGAGINQPQHF.

This clonotype was counted many times. This chain links TRBV12-3 or TRBV12-4 with TRBJ1-2, with no clear D. The CDR3 loop spans 15 amino acids. V was cut by 6 bases and J by 6 bases, with 20 bases left in between. CDR3 sequence reads: CASRATGREAHGYTF. CDR3 coding DNA: TGTGCCAGCAGGGCCACCGGTCGGGAGGCCCATGGCTACACCTTC.

The chain couples TRBV6-1 to TRBJ2-4, with D possibly being TRBD2 (6 bases). This CDR3 spans 15 amino acids. Germline V gene data show CDR1 as MNHNS and CDR2 as SASEGT. The ends were cut back, 2 bases at V and 3 bases at J, with 11 bases in the middle. The CDR3 region is CASSEPTGGKNIQYF. The CDR3 DNA sequence: TGTGCCAGCAGTGAACCGACCGGGGGCAAAAACATTCAGTACTTC.

This clonotype showed up just a few times. This rearrangement joins TRBV6-5 to TRBJ2-2; 8 nucleotides align to TRBD1. Germline CDR1 MNHEY, CDR2 SVGAGI. The CDR3 spans 18 residues. V shed 4 bases and J 1 base; nucleotides not matched to a gene: 11. CDR3 in amino acids: CASSFNRPGTGNTGELFF. The CDR3 nucleotides read TGTGCCAGCAGTTTCAACCGTCCCGGGACAGGGAACACCGGGGAGCTGTTTTTT.

This clonotype occurred a few times. This chain connects TRBV4-3 to TRBJ1-5, with 7 bases identical to TRBD1. The germline V gene has CDR1 LGHNA and CDR2 YSLEER. Trimming at V came to 4 bases and at J to 4 bases, leaving 10 bases not matched to a gene. This CDR3 comprises 16 residues. The CDR3 DNA reads TGCGCCAGCAGCCCTCAAAGGACAGGTACGAATCAGCCCCAGCATTTT. Protein product: CASSPQRTGTNQPQHF.

The chain couples TRBV7-9 to TRBJ2-3; 8 nucleotides match TRBD1. Trimming at V came to 5 bases and at J to 0 bases, leaving 7 bases not matched to a gene. This CDR3 has 16 residues. Germline V gene lookup returns CDR1 SEHNR and CDR2 FQNEAQ (reference sequence). The CDR3 loop reads CASSQAGQASTDTQYF. CDR3 in DNA: TGTGCCAGCAGCCAGGCGGGACAGGCTAGCACAGATACGCAGTATTTT.

With regard to this clonotype: This clone may be a read error of a much larger clone one base away. The chain has TRBV5-1 and TRBJ1-2; D is ambiguous. Germline CDR1 SGHRS, CDR2 YFSETQ. Between the trimmed V and J ends, which lost 3 bases and 6 bases, there was a span of 12 bases. The CDR3 is 13 residues long. This CDR3 is CASSSAQADGYTF. In nucleotides, the CDR3 is TGCGCCAGCAGCTCGGCGCAGGCGGATGGCTACACCTTC.

Concerning this clonotype itself: Compared with germline, one end of the junction differs, possibly owing to a read error. The chain employs TRBV12-3 or TRBV12-4 and TRBJ2-1, with TRBD2 identical over 11 bases. CDR3 length equals 16 residues. Here the CDR3 DNA reads TGTACCAGCAGTATCCTTAGCGGGGGGGCCGGGAATGAGCAGTTCTTC. Amino acids: CTSSILSGGAGNEQFF.

This clonotype was seen a single time. The genes are TRBV28 and TRBJ1-5; D is ambiguous. Looked up from germline, CDR1 is MDHEN and CDR2 is SYDVKM. The CDR3 consists of 15 residues. Between the trimmed V and J ends, which lost 3 bases and 5 bases, there was a span of 14 bases. The DNA for the CDR3 is TGTGCCAGCAGTTTCGTACCGCCTGGCGATCAGCCCCAGCATTTT. Protein sequence: CASSFVPPGDQPQHF.